The source of this T cell receptor (beta chain) is a study of blood T cell repertoires in COVID-19. Study-level background: Specimens from acute and convalescent COVID-19 originated in the United States, Italy and Spain.

Germline values: CDR1 MNHEY, CDR2 SVGAGI. The CDR3 runs to 15 residues. The V gene end was trimmed by 5 bases and the J gene end by 4 bases; junction bases not matched to a gene: 8. Methods used by the authors: Estimated nucleated cell counts came from reference gene primer amplification. TCRdb's copy holds only in-frame clones and misses some; the assay was immunoSEQ multiplex PCR. D and trimming come from the DNA, and the V and J calls and clone size come from that table. The sample includes approximately 90,000 clones, over 80% seen only once; the top ten take 31%. This chain uses TRBV6-5 with TRBJ1-3; TRBD1 matches at 7 bases. The sequencing input was peripheral blood. The receptor comes from an elderly woman with active or convalescent COVID-19. The CDR3 sequence: CASSTGGTVGNTIYF. CDR3 DNA sequence: TGTGCCAGCAGTACCGGAGGGACAGTCGGAAACACCATATATTTT.